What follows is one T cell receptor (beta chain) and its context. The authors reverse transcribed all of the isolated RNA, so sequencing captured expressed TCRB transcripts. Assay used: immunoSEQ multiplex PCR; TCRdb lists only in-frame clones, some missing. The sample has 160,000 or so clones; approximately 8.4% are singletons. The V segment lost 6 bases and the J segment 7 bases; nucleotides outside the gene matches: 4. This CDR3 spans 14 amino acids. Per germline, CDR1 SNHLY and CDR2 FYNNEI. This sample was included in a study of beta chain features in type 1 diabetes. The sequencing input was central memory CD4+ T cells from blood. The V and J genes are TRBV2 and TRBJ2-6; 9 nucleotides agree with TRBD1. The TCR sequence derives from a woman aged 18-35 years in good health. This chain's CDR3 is CASSLGQGANVLTF. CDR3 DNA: TGTGCCAGCAGCTTGGGACAGGGCGCCAACGTCCTGACTTTC.